One sample yielded the 26 T cell receptor beta chains listed below, sequenced in a study of cytomegalovirus exposure and HLA in healthy donors. This PCR relied on a set of 60 Vbeta primers and 13 Jbeta primers. Data came from immunoSEQ multiplex PCR; TCRdb stores just in-frame clones and leaves some out. Here the sample spans around 180,000 clones, around 80% being singletons. The material sequenced was PBMCs. These receptors were obtained from a woman aged 50 to 65 in good health and CMV-seropositive.

The rearrangement links TRBV6-5 to TRBJ1-3; D possibly corresponds to TRBD1 (5 bases). Germline V gene sequence: CDR1 MNHEY, CDR2 SVGAGI. This CDR3 spans 15 amino acids. V gave up 7 bases and J gave up 1 base, with 14 bases separating them. The DNA of the CDR3 is TGTGCCAGCACCGAGGCGGGGACTTCTGGAAACACCATATATTTT. Translation: CASTEAGTSGNTIYF.

This chain joins TRBV18 and TRBJ2-6; 9 nucleotides match TRBD1. V lost 3 bases, J lost 1 base, and 7 bases stayed unmatched. Germline V gene data show CDR1 as KGHSH and CDR2 as LQKENI. The CDR3 is made up of 18 amino acids. The CDR3 spells CASSPIGQGTSGANVLTF. DNA for the CDR3: TGTGCCAGCTCACCGATAGGACAGGGGACATCTGGGGCCAACGTCCTGACTTTC.

The V call is TRBV5-1, the J call TRBJ1-4; 7 nucleotides align to TRBD1. The length of the CDR3 is 15 residues. The junction had 2 bases not matched to a gene; V was cut back by 2 bases and J by 1 base. Germline CDR1 is SGHRS and CDR2 is YFSETQ. As DNA, the CDR3 is TGCGCCAGCAGCTTAAACAGGGGAACTAATGAAAAACTGTTTTTT. As protein: CASSLNRGTNEKLFF.

The chain links TRBV11-2 to TRBJ1-4, with a possible D match to TRBD1 (5 bases). V lost 0 bases and J 8 bases, leaving 16 bases between the germline ends. CDR3 size: 16 residues. Germline V lookup: CDR1 SGHAT, CDR2 FQNNGV. CDR3 sequence (DNA): TGTGCCAGCAGCTTAGATTGGGGCACACTCAAGGAAAAACTGTTTTTT. This translates into CASSLDWGTLKEKLFF.

The gene calls are TRBV5-1 and TRBJ1-1, with D maybe TRBD1 (6 bases). CDR1 is SGHRS and CDR2 is YFSETQ in the germline V gene. The CDR3 loop spans 17 amino acids. Trimming stripped 5 bases from V and 0 bases from J, with 20 bases between. The CDR3 region is CASSSGGNRVMNTEAFF. The CDR3, as DNA: TGCGCCAGCAGTTCCGGCGGCAACAGGGTCATGAACACTGAAGCTTTCTTT.

The rearrangement joins TRBV6-5 to TRBJ2-1, with D perhaps TRBD2 (7 bases). Germline-derived CDR1 and CDR2 are MNHEY and SVGAGI. Trimming took off 4 bases at V and 15 bases at J, with 16 bases between the two ends. The CDR3 totals 12 residues. For the CDR3, the DNA is TGTGCCAGCAGTTCCCCAGGGGAGGGGAGGTTCTTC. Protein product: CASSSPGEGRFF.

The count of this clone is one. This chain links TRBV13 with TRBJ2-7, with TRBD1 matching over 7 bases. The V and J ends lost 5 bases and 2 bases, in that order; junction bases with no gene match: 6. Germline V gene lookup returns CDR1 PRHDT and CDR2 FYEKMQ (reference sequence). The CDR3 length is 14 residues. The DNA for the CDR3 is TGTGCCAGCAGCCCCGGTCAGGGGGCCTACGAGCAGTACTTC. This sequence encodes CASSPGQGAYEQYF.

This chain links TRBV14 with TRBJ1-1; D is ambiguous. Germline-derived CDR1 and CDR2 are SGHDN and FVKESK. The germline V and J ends were trimmed by 4 bases and 0 bases, with 12 bases remaining between them. The CDR3 length is 15 residues. For the CDR3, the DNA is TGTGCCAGCAGCCTGAGGTTCGGGGTGAACACTGAAGCTTTCTTT. This gives the protein CASSLRFGVNTEAFF.

This clone is categorized as medium-sized (0.01 to 0.1%). The chain employs TRBV7-5 and TRBJ2-1; TRBD2 is the table's D call and was not checked against the DNA. TRBV7-5 is a known pseudogene. The CDR3 consists of 15 residues. CDR3 in amino acids: CARSPVPGGYNEQFF. As DNA, the CDR3 is TGTGCCAGAAGCCCTGTACCGGGGGGCTACAATGAGCAGTTCTTC.

This clone appeared once. The V call is TRBV25-1, the J call TRBJ1-2; perhaps TRBD1 as D (6 bases). This CDR3 spans 13 amino acids. V lost 7 bases to trimming and J lost 2 bases, with 11 bases between them. Germline V gene data show CDR1 as MGHDK and CDR2 as SYGVNS. In nucleotides, the CDR3 is TGTGCCAGCACAAAGGGGGGGAACTATGGCTACACCTTC. It is translated as CASTKGGNYGYTF.

The chain combines TRBV5-1 with TRBJ2-2, with 10 positions matching TRBD2. The germline CDR1 and CDR2 sequences are SGHRS and YFSETQ. The CDR3 sequence is 17 residues long. V dropped 6 bases and J dropped 3; count of bases not matched to a gene: 11. In nucleotides, the CDR3 is TGCGCCAGCAACCCCCTCCCTAGCGGGGGTTACACCGGGGAGCTGTTTTTT. This translates into CASNPLPSGGYTGELFF.

This clone was observed a few times. The genes are TRBV6-1 and TRBJ2-5, with 7 bases fitting TRBD2. Germline values: CDR1 MNHNS, CDR2 SASEGT. The CDR3 sequence is 15 residues long. The V segment lost 2 bases and the J segment 5 bases; nucleotides outside the gene matches: 8. The CDR3, as DNA: TGTGCCAGCAGTGAACTGGGGGGGACGGTGGAGACCCAGTACTTC. This sequence encodes CASSELGGTVETQYF.

As for this clone: A read error may account for a junction end that differs from germline. The J gene is TRBJ2-5, the V gene TRBV2; 10 bases are shared with TRBD2. In germline, CDR1 is SNHLY, CDR2 FYNNEI. The CDR3 is made up of 14 amino acids. CDR3 in amino acids: CACSIRTSGETQYF. The CDR3 DNA reads TGTGCCTGCAGTATTAGGACTAGCGGAGAGACCCAGTACTTC. Filled out from reference TRBV2 and TRBJ2-5, the complete variable domain reads EPEVTQTPSHQVTQMGQEVILRCVPISNHLYFYWYRQILGQKVEFLVSFYNNEISEKSEIFDDQFSVERPDGSNFTLKIRSTKLEDSAMYFCACSIRTSGETQYFGPGTRLLVL.

The V call is TRBV5-1, the J call TRBJ2-2; 10 bases are shared with TRBD1. Germline CDR1 reads SGHRS; CDR2 reads YFSETQ. V lost 4 bases and J lost 7; bases outside the gene matches: 7. The CDR3 has 15 residues. The CDR3 DNA reads as TGCGCCAGCAGCCCCCGACAGGGGGCTGGCGGGGAGCTGTTTTTT. Its translation is CASSPRQGAGGELFF.

V usage is TRBV7-3 and J usage is TRBJ2-7; 8 bases map to TRBD1. The CDR3 totals 16 residues. After removal of 0 bases from V and 3 bases from J, the junction contained 7 bases not matched to a gene. Germline V CDR1 and CDR2: SGHTA, FQGTGA. DNA of the CDR3: TGTGCCAGCAGCTTAACAAAAGGGACAGGATTCTACGAGCAGTACTTC. It specifies CASSLTKGTGFYEQYF.

The rearrangement links TRBV6-1 to TRBJ2-3, with 11 bases matching TRBD2. The ends lost 1 base at V and 6 bases at J; junction bases unmatched: 12. CDR3 length: 18 residues. CDR1 and CDR2 (germline): MNHNS, SASEGT. The CDR3 DNA reads as TGTGCCAGCAGTGAAGATTTACGACTAGCGGGGAAGACGGATACGCAGTATTTT. As protein: CASSEDLRLAGKTDTQYF.

The genes are TRBV5-5 and TRBJ2-3; tentative D call: TRBD1 (6 bases). The CDR3 length is 16 residues. Trimming took off 0 bases at V and 0 bases at J, with 11 bases between the two ends. Germline V lookup: CDR1 SGHKS, CDR2 YYEKEE (reference sequence). The CDR3 loop reads CASSLVGGGSTDTQYF. The CDR3 DNA follows: TGTGCCAGCAGCTTGGTTGGGGGCGGGAGCACAGATACGCAGTATTTT.

The chain recombines TRBV5-1 with TRBJ2-3; D not certain. The CDR3 length is 15 residues. Germline V gene data show CDR1 as SGHRS and CDR2 as YFSETQ. V lost 3 bases and J 3 bases, leaving 14 bases between the germline ends. The CDR3 sequence is CASSSGDFQTDTQYF. The CDR3 nucleotides read TGCGCCAGCAGCTCCGGAGACTTTCAAACAGATACGCAGTATTTT.

The V call is TRBV19, the J call TRBJ1-5; D not certain. The germline V gene encodes CDR1 LNHDA and CDR2 SQIVND (reference sequence). The CDR3 is 13 residues long. V was pared by 1 base and J by 4 bases, with 5 bases between. CDR3 in DNA: TGTGCCAGTAGTATAGCCGTAAATCAGCCCCAGCATTTT. Protein: CASSIAVNQPQHF.

The chain carries TRBV2 and TRBJ2-3, with a possible D match to TRBD1 (6 bases). V gave up 3 bases and J gave up 2 bases, with 9 bases separating them. Germline CDR1 reads SNHLY; CDR2 reads FYNNEI. The CDR3 consists of 14 residues. The CDR3 DNA reads as TGTGCCAGCAGTGATACAGGGTACACAGATACGCAGTATTTT. Encoded protein: CASSDTGYTDTQYF.

Note on this clone: The germline gene is not matched at one end of the junction; a read error may be the cause. V usage is TRBV7-9 and J usage is TRBJ2-6; 7 bases map to TRBD1. CDR3 length: 17 amino acids. Germline CDR1 and CDR2: SEHNR and FQNEAQ (reference sequence). The CDR3 is CSSSLRQGFSGANVLTF. As DNA, the CDR3 is TGTTCCAGCAGCTTGAGACAGGGATTCTCTGGGGCCAACGTCCTGACTTTC.

This clone has only a few counts. The rearrangement joins TRBV10-3 to TRBJ1-1; no clear D gene. The CDR3 spans 14 residues. V was shortened by 6 bases and J by 0 bases, with 11 bases between the two germline ends. The germline gives CDR1 ENHRY, CDR2 SYGVKD. This CDR3 reads CAIRPRRVNTEAFF. In nucleotides, the CDR3 is TGTGCCATCAGGCCCCGGAGGGTGAACACTGAAGCTTTCTTT.

This clone was detected only a few times. V usage is TRBV6-1 and J usage is TRBJ2-1, with 11 positions matching TRBD2. V lost 2 bases to trimming and J lost 4 bases; unmatched junction nucleotides: 1. The CDR3 has 15 amino acids. Per the germline V gene, CDR1 is MNHNS and CDR2 is SASEGT. CDR3 loop: CASSETSGGYNEQFF. CDR3 nucleotides: TGTGCCAGCAGTGAAACTAGCGGGGGATACAATGAGCAGTTCTTC.

The V call is TRBV7-3, the J call TRBJ2-1, with 14 bases aligning to TRBD2. V lost 1 base, J lost 8 bases, and 7 bases stayed unmatched. CDR3 length equals 17 residues. CDR1 SGHTA and CDR2 FQGTGA come from the germline V gene. The CDR3 here is CASSLKTSGGAIDEQFF. The DNA for the CDR3 is TGTGCCAGCAGCTTAAAGACTAGCGGGGGGGCCATCGATGAGCAGTTCTTC.

V is TRBV5-6 and J is TRBJ1-2, with TRBD1 matching over 8 bases. The CDR3 has 13 residues. Unmatched junction bases numbered 2, after V lost 0 bases and J lost 7 bases. Germline V CDR1 and CDR2: SGHDT, YYEEEE. This CDR3 reads CASSLDRGGGYTF. The CDR3 DNA is TGTGCCAGCAGCTTGGACAGGGGGGGTGGCTACACCTTC.

V is TRBV4-2 and J is TRBJ2-3; TRBD2 might be the D (6 bases). CDR1 is LGHNA, CDR2 YNFKEQ, per germline. CDR3 size: 15 residues. V was trimmed by 0 bases and J by 6 bases, leaving 13 bases between them. CDR3 sequence (DNA): TGTGCCAGCAGCCAAGAAGGAACGGGGAGGGATACGCAGTATTTT. Encoded protein: CASSQEGTGRDTQYF.